A selection of T cell receptor beta chains follows, all from one sample in a study of cytomegalovirus exposure and HLA in healthy donors. Only in-frame clones appear in the TCRdb table, and some are missing; sequencing was by immunoSEQ multiplex PCR. The repertoire includes about 140,000 clones, 88% of them detected once, and roughly 0.5% sits in the top ten. Source material: PBMCs. All receptors derive from a woman in her thirties or forties in good health and CMV-seronegative. The CDR3 runs from the conserved cysteine through the conserved F or W. The order of the fields is J gene, clone size, D gene, V gene, CDR3 protein, CDR3 DNA. D genes are given only for firm matches. Where a row states a size, it is once, few, many or the class of an expanded clone; other rows omit it.

TRBJ2-7	.	TRBD2	TRBV2	CASTLAGGNEQYF	TGTGCCAGTACGCTAGCGGGAGGTAACGAGCAGTACTTC
TRBJ1-4	.	TRBD1	TRBV27	CASSLTGEDHEKLFF	TGTGCCAGCAGTCTGACAGGGGAAGATCATGAAAAACTGTTTTTT
TRBJ2-7	.	.	TRBV5-8	CASSWAVYEQYF	TGTGCCAGCAGCTGGGCCGTCTACGAGCAGTACTTC
TRBJ2-1	.	TRBD2	TRBV5-1	CASTPTLTSGSDEQFF	TGCGCCAGCACCCCCACCTTGACTAGCGGGAGTGACGAGCAGTTCTTC
TRBJ1-1	once	TRBD1	TRBV5-1	CASSGGTGHTEAFF	TGCGCCAGCAGCGGGGGGACAGGGCACACTGAAGCTTTCTTT
TRBJ2-3	.	.	TRBV14	CASSPFPDSFDTQYF	TGTGCCAGCAGCCCCTTCCCGGACAGTTTTGATACGCAGTATTTT
TRBJ2-2	few	TRBD2	TRBV11-3	CASSIRLAGGLQRGELFF	TGTGCCAGCAGCATCCGACTAGCGGGAGGGTTACAGAGGGGGGAGCTGTTTTTT
TRBJ2-7	.	.	TRBV6-6	CASSLGGGYEQYF	TGTGCCAGCAGTTTAGGGGGGGGGTACGAGCAGTACTTC
TRBJ2-5	once	.	TRBV10-3	CAIAGDHQETQYF	TGTGCCATCGCAGGCGACCACCAAGAGACCCAGTACTTC
TRBJ1-4	.	.	TRBV7-6	CASSSRMGGANEKLFF	TGTGCCAGCAGCTCCCGCATGGGGGGGGCTAATGAAAAACTGTTTTTT
TRBJ2-7	.	.	TRBV7-7	CASSSGVRNEQYF	TGTGCTAGCAGCTCGGGGGTACGAAACGAGCAGTACTTC
TRBJ2-7	.	TRBD2	TRBV6-4	CASSAPGLVFLHEQYF	TGTGCCAGCAGTGCCCCGGGACTAGTTTTTTTGCACGAGCAGTACTTC
TRBJ1-5	.	.	TRBV6-5	CASSYSGSLRQPQHF	TGTGCCAGCAGTTACTCCGGGTCTTTAAGGCAGCCCCAGCATTTT
TRBJ2-1	.	TRBD1	TRBV5-6	CASSLRGTGNEQFF	TGTGCCAGCAGCTTGAGGGGGACAGGCAATGAGCAGTTCTTC
TRBJ2-6	.	.	TRBV5-1	CASSVGPIASGSGANVLTF	TGCGCCAGCAGCGTCGGTCCCATCGCGTCGGGGTCTGGGGCCAACGTCCTGACTTTC
TRBJ2-3	.	TRBD2	TRBV30	CAWSVLRTSGPGDTQYF	TGTGCCTGGAGTGTACTAAGGACTAGCGGACCTGGGGATACGCAGTATTTT
TRBJ1-2	.	.	TRBV5-6	CASAPTGMYGYTF	TGTGCCAGCGCCCCTACAGGGATGTATGGCTACACCTTC
TRBJ2-1	.	TRBD2	TRBV9	CASSVARVIAGGREQFF	TGTGCCAGCAGCGTAGCGCGGGTCATAGCGGGAGGGCGGGAGCAGTTCTTC
TRBJ2-3	.	TRBD1	TRBV4-3	CASSQENRGDTQYF	TGCGCCAGCAGCCAAGAAAACAGGGGGGATACGCAGTATTTT
TRBJ1-5	.	.	TRBV10-1	CSNDKNQPQHF	TGCTCCAACGACAAGAATCAGCCCCAGCATTTT
TRBJ2-1	.	.	TRBV5-4	CASSRGGRDNEQFF	TGTGCCAGCAGCCGCGGCGGGCGGGACAATGAGCAGTTCTTC
TRBJ1-1	.	.	TRBV28	CASSLYRGDTEAFF	TGTGCCAGCAGTCTGTACCGCGGGGACACTGAAGCTTTCTTT
TRBJ1-5	.	.	TRBV28	CASSLFRVSPYSNQPQHF	TGTGCCAGCAGTTTATTCCGGGTTTCCCCTTATAGCAATCAGCCCCAGCATTTT
TRBJ2-1	once	.	TRBV6-6	CASSPLRVNEQFF	TGTGCCAGCAGTCCCCTTCGGGTGAATGAGCAGTTCTTC
TRBJ1-1	.	TRBD1	TRBV5-4	CASSFPGQGITEAFF	TGTGCCAGCAGCTTCCCGGGACAGGGGATCACTGAAGCTTTCTTT
TRBJ2-7	.	.	TRBV10-3	CAIMRGLNYEQYF	TGTGCCATCATGCGGGGCCTAAACTACGAGCAGTACTTC
TRBJ2-7	.	TRBD2	TRBV15	CATSRAPSGSSYEQYF	TGTGCCACCAGCAGAGCCCCTAGCGGCAGCTCCTACGAGCAGTACTTC
TRBJ1-5	once	TRBD1	TRBV5-8	CASRDRGNNQPQHF	TGTGCCAGCCGGGACAGGGGCAACAATCAGCCCCAGCATTTT
TRBJ2-7	.	TRBD1	TRBV5-5	CASSLGLGTGYYEQYF	TGTGCCAGCAGCTTAGGCCTTGGGACAGGGTACTACGAGCAGTACTTC
TRBJ1-1	.	.	TRBV7-9	CASSQFRVNTEAFF	TGTGCCAGCAGCCAGTTCAGGGTGAACACTGAAGCTTTCTTT
TRBJ2-1	few	.	TRBV10-3	CAARGSSYNEQFF	TGTGCCGCCCGGGGGAGCTCCTACAATGAGCAGTTCTTC
TRBJ1-1	.	TRBD1	TRBV2	CASSVSWDRGGDTEAFF	TGTGCCAGCAGTGTGAGCTGGGACAGGGGTGGGGACACTGAAGCTTTCTTT
TRBJ1-4	.	.	TRBV30	CAWSGLGAREKLFF	TGTGCCTGGAGTGGGTTGGGGGCGCGGGAAAAACTGTTTTTT
TRBJ1-1	.	.	TRBV11-2	CASSLRAGTEAFF	TGTGCCAGCAGCTTACGGGCAGGGACTGAAGCTTTCTTT
TRBJ2-7	once	.	TRBV7-9	CSSSLVLSGGEQYF	TGTTCCAGCAGCTTAGTTCTGTCTGGGGGGGAGCAGTACTTC
TRBJ2-1	.	TRBD2	TRBV5-4	CASSLDVTSGEDEQFF	TGTGCCAGCAGCTTGGATGTGACTAGCGGGGAGGATGAGCAGTTCTTC
TRBJ1-1	once	.	TRBV10-3	CAISGEAPGTEAFF	TGTGCCATCAGTGGGGAGGCCCCGGGCACTGAAGCTTTCTTT
TRBJ2-7	.	TRBD1	TRBV7-2	CASRGRNLDRVDSYEQYF	TGTGCCAGCAGGGGGCGCAACCTAGACAGGGTAGACTCCTACGAGCAGTACTTC
TRBJ2-5	.	.	TRBV7-3	CASSTTSNQETQYF	TGTGCCAGCAGCACGACTAGTAACCAAGAGACCCAGTACTTC
TRBJ2-5	.	.	TRBV6-5	CASSSQRARETQYF	TGTGCCAGCAGTTCTCAGCGGGCGCGGGAGACCCAGTACTTC
TRBJ2-2	.	.	TRBV28	CASSFKLTGELFF	TGTGCCAGCAGTTTTAAACTAACCGGGGAGCTGTTTTTT
TRBJ2-7	.	.	TRBV23-1	CASSQDRTGGSYEQYF	TGCGCCAGCAGTCAGGACAGAACTGGGGGCTCCTACGAGCAGTACTTC
TRBJ1-3	.	.	TRBV5-1	CASSLAQGGNTIYF	TGCGCCAGCAGCTTGGCCCAGGGGGGAAACACCATATATTTT
TRBJ2-1	.	.	TRBV7-2	CASSPSAGSSYNEQFF	TGTGCCAGCAGCCCCAGTGCGGGGAGCTCCTACAATGAGCAGTTCTTC
TRBJ2-1	.	TRBD2	TRBV5-1	CASSPKLAGPQNYNEQFF	TGCGCCAGCAGCCCCAAACTAGCGGGACCCCAAAACTACAATGAGCAGTTCTTC
TRBJ1-2	.	.	TRBV5-6	CASSPNPHREGDYGYTF	TGTGCCAGCAGCCCGAATCCCCACAGGGAAGGGGACTATGGCTACACCTTC
TRBJ2-7	.	.	TRBV7-8	CASSLHRVQPYEQYF	TGTGCCAGCAGCTTACACAGGGTGCAGCCCTACGAGCAGTACTTC
TRBJ2-7	.	TRBD2	TRBV6-5	CASSFSLAGGREQYF	TGTGCCAGCAGTTTCTCACTAGCGGGAGGTCGCGAGCAGTACTTC
TRBJ1-1	.	.	TRBV28	CASSLSGGGHKHAAEAFF	TGTGCCAGCAGTTTGAGCGGCGGGGGGCATAAACATGCCGCTGAAGCTTTCTTT
TRBJ2-7	once	TRBD1	TRBV11-2	CASSHPTGGHYEQYF	TGTGCCAGCTCCCACCCGACAGGGGGCCACTACGAGCAGTACTTC